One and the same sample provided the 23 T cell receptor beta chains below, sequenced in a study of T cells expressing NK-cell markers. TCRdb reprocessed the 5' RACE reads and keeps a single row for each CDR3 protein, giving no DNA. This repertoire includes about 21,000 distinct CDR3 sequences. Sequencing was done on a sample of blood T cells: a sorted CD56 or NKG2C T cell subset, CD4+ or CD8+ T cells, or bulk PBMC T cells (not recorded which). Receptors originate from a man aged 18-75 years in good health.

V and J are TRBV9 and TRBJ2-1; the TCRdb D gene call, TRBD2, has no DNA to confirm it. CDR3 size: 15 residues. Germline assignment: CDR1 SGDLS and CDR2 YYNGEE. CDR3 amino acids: CASSVGVANYNEQFF.

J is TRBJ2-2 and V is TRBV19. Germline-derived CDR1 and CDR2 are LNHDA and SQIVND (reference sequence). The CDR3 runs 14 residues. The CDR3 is CASCTSANTGELFF.

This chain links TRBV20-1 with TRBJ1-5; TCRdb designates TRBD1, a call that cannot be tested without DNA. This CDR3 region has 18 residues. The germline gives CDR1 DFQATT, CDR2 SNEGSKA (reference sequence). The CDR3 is CSARQSPQPGQLVEPQHF.

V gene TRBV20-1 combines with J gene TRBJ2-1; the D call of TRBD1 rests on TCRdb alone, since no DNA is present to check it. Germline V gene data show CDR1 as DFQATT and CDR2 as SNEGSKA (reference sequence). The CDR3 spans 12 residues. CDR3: CSATGGLFEQFF.

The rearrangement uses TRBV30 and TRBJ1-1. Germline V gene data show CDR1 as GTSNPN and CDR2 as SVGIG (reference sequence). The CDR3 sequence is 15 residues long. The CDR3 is CAWRRAKGPDTEAFF.

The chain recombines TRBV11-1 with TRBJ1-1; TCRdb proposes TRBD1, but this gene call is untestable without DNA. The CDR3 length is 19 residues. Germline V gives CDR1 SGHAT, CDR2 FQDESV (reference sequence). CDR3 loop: CASSQTYFPQGGGDTEAFF.

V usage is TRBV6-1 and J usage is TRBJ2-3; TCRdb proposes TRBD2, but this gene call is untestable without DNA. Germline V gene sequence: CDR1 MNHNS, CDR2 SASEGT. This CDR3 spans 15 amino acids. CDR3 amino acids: CASQLTSGSTDTQYF.

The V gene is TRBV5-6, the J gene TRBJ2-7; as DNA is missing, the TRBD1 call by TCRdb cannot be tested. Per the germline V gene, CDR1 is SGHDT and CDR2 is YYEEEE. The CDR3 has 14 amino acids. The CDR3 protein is CASSFLGTDYEQYF.

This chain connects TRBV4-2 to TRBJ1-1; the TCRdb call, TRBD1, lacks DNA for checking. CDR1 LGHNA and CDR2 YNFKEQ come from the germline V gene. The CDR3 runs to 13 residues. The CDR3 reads CASRLQGLTEAFF.

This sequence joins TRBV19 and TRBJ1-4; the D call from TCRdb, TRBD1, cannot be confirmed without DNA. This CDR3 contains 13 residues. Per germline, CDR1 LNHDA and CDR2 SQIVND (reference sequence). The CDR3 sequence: CASSIPTREKLFF.

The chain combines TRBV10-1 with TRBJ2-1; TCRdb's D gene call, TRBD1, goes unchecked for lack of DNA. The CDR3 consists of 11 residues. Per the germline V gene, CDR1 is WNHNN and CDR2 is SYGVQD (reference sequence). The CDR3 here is CASGTGSEQFF.

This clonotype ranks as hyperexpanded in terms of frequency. CDR3 residues: CASSLGTGGPQETQYF. The J gene is TRBJ2-5, the V gene TRBV4-2; TCRdb selects TRBD1, and the lack of DNA leaves this call unchecked. The CDR3 runs 16 residues. From germline, CDR1 is LGHNA and CDR2 YNFKEQ.

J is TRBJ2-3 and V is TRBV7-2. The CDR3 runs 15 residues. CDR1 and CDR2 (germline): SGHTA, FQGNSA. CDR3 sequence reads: CASSSGSFYTDTQYF.

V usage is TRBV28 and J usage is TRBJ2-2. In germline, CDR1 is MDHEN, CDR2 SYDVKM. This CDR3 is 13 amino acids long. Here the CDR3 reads CASSLSRPGELFF.

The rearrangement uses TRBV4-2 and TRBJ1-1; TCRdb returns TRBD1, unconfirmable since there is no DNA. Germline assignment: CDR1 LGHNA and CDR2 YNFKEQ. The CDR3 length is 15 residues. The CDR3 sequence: CASSQPGRTNTEAFF.

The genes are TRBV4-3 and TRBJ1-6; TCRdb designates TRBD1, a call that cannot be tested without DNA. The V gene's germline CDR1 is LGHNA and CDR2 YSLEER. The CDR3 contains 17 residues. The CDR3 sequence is CASSQDRSTGGYSPLHF.

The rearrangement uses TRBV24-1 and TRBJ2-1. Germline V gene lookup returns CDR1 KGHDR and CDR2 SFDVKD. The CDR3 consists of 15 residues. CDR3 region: CATSDLGSDLGEQFF.

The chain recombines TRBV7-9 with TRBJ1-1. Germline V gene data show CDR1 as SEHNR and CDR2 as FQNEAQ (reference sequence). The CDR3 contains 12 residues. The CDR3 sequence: CASSRMNTEAFF.

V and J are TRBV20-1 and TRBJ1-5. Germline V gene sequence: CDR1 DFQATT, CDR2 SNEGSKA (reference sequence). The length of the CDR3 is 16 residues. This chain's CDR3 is CSARDWRQGSNQPQHF.

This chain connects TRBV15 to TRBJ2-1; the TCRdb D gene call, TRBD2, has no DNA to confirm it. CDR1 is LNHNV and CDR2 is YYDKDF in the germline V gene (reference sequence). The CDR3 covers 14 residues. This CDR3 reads CATSGLADYNEQFF. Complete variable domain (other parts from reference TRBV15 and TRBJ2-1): DAMVIQNPRYQVTQFGKPVTLSCSQTLNHNVMYWYQQKSSQAPKLLFHYYDKDFNNEADTPDNFQSRRPNTSFCFLDIRSPGLGDTAMYLCATSGLADYNEQFFGPGTRLTVL.

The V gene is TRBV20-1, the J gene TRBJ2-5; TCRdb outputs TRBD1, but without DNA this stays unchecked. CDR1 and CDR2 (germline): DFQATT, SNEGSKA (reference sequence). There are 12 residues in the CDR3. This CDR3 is CSALDRQETQYF.

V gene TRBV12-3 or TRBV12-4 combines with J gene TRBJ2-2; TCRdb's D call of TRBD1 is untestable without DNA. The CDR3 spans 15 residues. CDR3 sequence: CASSSTGRRVGELFF.

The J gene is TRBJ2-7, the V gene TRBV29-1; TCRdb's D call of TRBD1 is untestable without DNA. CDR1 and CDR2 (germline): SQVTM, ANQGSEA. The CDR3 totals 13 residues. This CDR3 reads CSVGTGSPYEQYF.